The following is a T cell receptor (beta chain) sequence with its context. This record comes from a study of blood T cell repertoires in COVID-19. The overall study: Acute-phase and convalescent COVID-19 samples originated in the United States, Italy and Spain.

The data were produced by immunoSEQ multiplex PCR, yet TCRdb's version contains in-frame clones alone and is incomplete. The top ten clones hold approximately 4% of a sample with about 140,000 clones, 80% to 85% of them seen once. This CDR3 spans 13 amino acids. Germline loops: CDR1 SGHTA, CDR2 FQGNSA. The V segment lost 7 bases and the J segment 8 bases; nucleotides outside the gene matches: 10. J is TRBJ2-5 and V is TRBV7-2, with 7 bases that match TRBD1. This TCR was recovered from an older woman with acute or convalescent COVID-19. Sequenced input: peripheral blood. The chain's CDR3 is CASKDRNVETQYF. The CDR3 DNA follows: TGTGCCAGCAAGGACAGGAATGTTGAAACCCAGTACTTC.